A selection of T cell receptor beta chains follows, all from one sample in a study of T-cell reconstitution after alpha-beta-depleted transplantation in children. TCRdb re-called the PCR reads through MiXCR, storing one row per CDR3 protein. The data contain a few hundred thousand distinct CDR3 sequences, around 7.1% of them singletons. Material: peripheral blood, obtained 360 days after TCRalphabeta/CD19-depleted stem cell transplant. Source of these receptors: a female patient aged 2 to 10 who had a stem cell transplant for Fanconi anemia, so the T cells may come from the graft donor. CDR3s include the opening cysteine and the closing phenylalanine or tryptophan. A D gene is named only where the DNA matches it firmly. The size entry is marked missing in some rows and otherwise reads once, few, many or a size class.

J gene: TRBJ2-1; clone size: many; D gene: NA; V gene: TRBV10-3; CDR3 protein: CAISTLAVANEQFF; CDR3 DNA: TGTGCCATCAGTACACTAGCTGTGGCGAATGAGCAGTTCTTC
J gene: TRBJ2-5; clone size: few; D gene: NA; V gene: TRBV24-1; CDR3 protein: CATSDWGGGEETQYF; CDR3 DNA: TGTGCCACCAGTGATTGGGGTGGGGGCGAAGAGACCCAGTACTTC
J gene: TRBJ2-3; clone size: few; D gene: NA; V gene: TRBV6-2/TRBV6-3; CDR3 protein: CASSPRTRTTDTQYF; CDR3 DNA: TGTGCCAGCAGTCCCCGGACCCGTACCACAGATACGCAGTATTTT
J gene: TRBJ2-5; clone size: many; D gene: NA; V gene: TRBV12-3/TRBV12-4; CDR3 protein: CASSLGRNQETQYF; CDR3 DNA: TGTGCCAGCAGTCTCGGACGGAACCAAGAGACCCAGTACTTC
J gene: TRBJ2-1; clone size: many; D gene: TRBD2; V gene: TRBV5-1; CDR3 protein: CASSFRTSGNNEQFF; CDR3 DNA: TGCGCCAGCAGCTTTAGGACTAGCGGGAACAATGAGCAGTTCTTC
J gene: TRBJ2-7; clone size: many; D gene: NA; V gene: TRBV14; CDR3 protein: CASSQDLRYEQYF; CDR3 DNA: TGTGCCAGCAGCCAAGATTTAAGGTACGAGCAGTACTTC
J gene: TRBJ2-1; clone size: many; D gene: NA; V gene: TRBV29-1; CDR3 protein: CSGNRETYNEQFF; CDR3 DNA: TGCAGCGGAAACAGGGAAACCTACAATGAGCAGTTCTTC
J gene: TRBJ2-7; clone size: NA; D gene: TRBD2; V gene: TRBV4-2; CDR3 protein: CASSQELAASDYEQYF; CDR3 DNA: TGTGCCAGCAGCCAAGAGCTAGCGGCTTCCGACTACGAGCAGTACTTC
J gene: TRBJ2-3; clone size: many; D gene: TRBD1; V gene: TRBV6-5; CDR3 protein: CASSSPGQGMDTQYF; CDR3 DNA: TGTGCCAGCAGTTCTCCGGGACAGGGAATGGATACGCAGTATTTT
J gene: TRBJ1-4; clone size: NA; D gene: TRBD1; V gene: TRBV4-2; CDR3 protein: CASSQDLGTGNEKLFF; CDR3 DNA: TGTGCCAGCAGCCAAGATCTTGGGACAGGGAATGAAAAACTGTTTTTT
J gene: TRBJ2-2; clone size: many; D gene: NA; V gene: TRBV29-1; CDR3 protein: CSVVGRITGELFF; CDR3 DNA: TGCAGCGTTGTGGGCCGAATAACCGGGGAGCTGTTTTTT
J gene: TRBJ2-1; clone size: NA; D gene: NA; V gene: TRBV11-3; CDR3 protein: CASSLQFRYMQFF; CDR3 DNA: TGTGCCAGCAGCTTACAATTTCGGTATATGCAGTTCTTC
J gene: TRBJ2-1; clone size: NA; D gene: NA; V gene: TRBV20-1; CDR3 protein: CSAQKGSAYNEQFF; CDR3 DNA: TGCAGTGCTCAGAAGGGGTCGGCCTACAATGAGCAGTTCTTC
J gene: TRBJ1-5; clone size: NA; D gene: NA; V gene: TRBV9; CDR3 protein: CASSPSDGYRANQPQHF; CDR3 DNA: TGTGCCAGCAGCCCATCCGATGGGTACAGGGCAAATCAGCCCCAGCATTTT